A single sample gave rise to the 28 T cell receptor beta chains below, sequenced in a study of type 1 regulatory T cells. TCRdb re-analysed the reads in MiXCR, keeping a single row per CDR3 protein. This table has 80,000 to 100,000 distinct CDR3 sequences, 31% appearing once. The specimen sequenced was CD4+ T cells, either the whole sample or a sorted fraction (not recorded which). The receptor source for this set is a human donor in good health.

There are a few counts of this clonotype. The chain recombines TRBV12-3 or TRBV12-4 with TRBJ2-2; perhaps TRBD2 as D (6 bases). The CDR3 is 18 amino acids. With 6 bases removed from V and 2 bases from J, the gap between germline ends came to 22 bases. The CDR3 nucleotides read TGTGCCAGCAGCCTCAAGCGGGCGCCTCTAGTAAACACCGGGGAGCTGTTTTTT. Its protein product is CASSLKRAPLVNTGELFF.

This clonotype was found a few times. The J gene is TRBJ2-5, the V gene TRBV5-1, with 8 bases identical to TRBD2. This CDR3 has 15 residues. J was trimmed by 4 bases and V by 4 bases; bases with no gene match: 9. The germline V gene has CDR1 SGHRS and CDR2 YFSETQ. The CDR3 protein is CASSGSGSVRETQYF. Here the CDR3 DNA reads TGCGCCAGCAGCGGAAGCGGGAGTGTTCGAGAGACCCAGTACTTC.

This clonotype was seen only a few times. This chain connects TRBV28 to TRBJ1-5, with 11 positions matching TRBD1. The CDR3 runs 14 residues. Germline V gene sequence: CDR1 MDHEN, CDR2 SYDVKM. The junction had 5 bases not matched to a gene; V was cut back by 8 bases and J by 5 bases. The CDR3 protein is CASAGQGAYQPQHF. The CDR3, as DNA: TGTGCCAGCGCCGGACAGGGGGCATATCAGCCCCAGCATTTT.

This clonotype appeared a few times. The chain recombines TRBV11-3 with TRBJ2-3; no clear D gene. Germline CDR1 SGHNT, CDR2 YENEEA. V was trimmed by 3 bases and J by 2 bases, leaving 9 bases between them. The CDR3 contains 14 residues. CDR3: CASSLGRNTDTQYF. The CDR3 DNA reads as TGTGCCAGCAGCTTGGGCAGGAACACAGATACGCAGTATTTT.

This clonotype was found a few times. The DNA for the CDR3 is TGCGCCAGCAGCCAAGATCGCAGCAACTCAGATACGCAGTATTTT. This translates into CASSQDRSNSDTQYF. The rearrangement uses TRBV4-3 and TRBJ2-3; D is undetermined. The germline CDR1 and CDR2 sequences are LGHNA and YSLEER. Trimming stripped 0 bases from V and 4 bases from J, with 11 bases between. The CDR3 loop spans 15 amino acids.

The table lists this clonotype with a few counts. The chain has TRBV20-1 and TRBJ2-3, with D possibly matching TRBD2 (6 bases). The germline V gene encodes CDR1 DFQATT and CDR2 SNEGSKA (reference sequence). V shed 7 bases and J shed 6 bases, with 20 bases lying between them. CDR3 length: 14 residues. The CDR3, as DNA: TGCAGTGGAAACCCCGGGGGAGTGGGGGATACGCAGTATTTT. It translates to CSGNPGGVGDTQYF.

The J gene is TRBJ2-3, the V gene TRBV20-1; 7 bases map to TRBD2. Germline loops: CDR1 DFQATT, CDR2 SNEGSKA (reference sequence). With V trimmed by 0 bases and J by 4 bases, 13 bases remained unmatched. The CDR3 covers 17 residues. In nucleotides, the CDR3 is TGCAGTGCTAGAGATCCCCGGACTAGTATTGGGTCAGATACGCAGTATTTT. It yields the protein CSARDPRTSIGSDTQYF.

This clonotype was observed a handful of times. The chain employs TRBV4-3 and TRBJ2-5; TRBD1 matches 9 bases. Germline V lookup: CDR1 LGHNA, CDR2 YSLEER. After removal of 2 bases from V and 5 bases from J, the junction contained 6 bases not matched to a gene. The CDR3 totals 15 residues. CDR3 amino acids: CASSQLDRGYETQYF. CDR3 bases: TGCGCCAGCAGCCAATTGGACAGGGGTTACGAGACCCAGTACTTC.

In its sample, this clonotype was seen once. The rearrangement links TRBV20-1 to TRBJ2-3; 7 bases align to TRBD2. The CDR3 consists of 15 residues. Per germline, CDR1 DFQATT and CDR2 SNEGSKA (reference sequence). This CDR3 reads CSPGGMAVGTDTQYF. CDR3 coding DNA: TGCAGCCCGGGGGGTATGGCGGTCGGGACAGATACGCAGTATTTT.

This clonotype was seen a few times. This chain uses TRBV19 with TRBJ2-3; D remains unclear. In germline, CDR1 is LNHDA, CDR2 SQIVND (reference sequence). This CDR3 has 12 amino acids. V lost 3 bases and J 5 bases, leaving 6 bases between the germline ends. The CDR3 DNA sequence: TGTGCCAGTAGTATTTCGAGAGATACGCAGTATTTT. The encoded protein is CASSISRDTQYF.

This rearrangement joins TRBV7-8 to TRBJ2-7; D gene unclear. This CDR3 comprises 14 residues. V lost 1 base to trimming and J lost 1 base, with 8 bases between them. Germline V CDR1 and CDR2: SGHVS, FQNEAQ. The CDR3 here is CASSLGAASYEQYF. The CDR3 bases are TGTGCCAGCAGCTTAGGCGCAGCGTCCTACGAGCAGTACTTC.

This clonotype was observed a few times. The chain carries TRBV6-5 and TRBJ1-1, with D possibly TRBD1 on 5 matching bases. Deletions cut 4 bases from V and 5 bases from J, with 17 bases between. Germline CDR1 reads MNHEY; CDR2 reads SVGAGI. This CDR3 has 15 residues. The CDR3: CASSSGLGGRTEAFF. The CDR3 coding sequence is TGTGCCAGCAGTTCGGGGTTGGGGGGGAGGACTGAAGCTTTCTTT.

The chain recombines TRBV28 with TRBJ1-5, with 8 nucleotides matching TRBD1. This CDR3 comprises 14 residues. V lost 6 bases to trimming and J lost 11 bases; unmatched junction nucleotides: 12. Germline V lookup: CDR1 MDHEN, CDR2 SYDVKM. CDR3 loop: CASSPTGGVRAQHF. Written as DNA, the CDR3 is TGTGCCAGCAGCCCAACAGGGGGGGTCAGGGCCCAGCATTTT.

This clonotype was seen only a few times. The rearrangement links TRBV20-1 to TRBJ2-7; perhaps TRBD2 as D (5 bases). Trimming removed 1 base at V and 0 bases at J, with 7 bases between. The CDR3 has 13 amino acids. Germline V gene lookup returns CDR1 DFQATT and CDR2 SNEGSKA (reference sequence). The CDR3 is CSARVGNSYEQYF. The CDR3 DNA reads as TGCAGTGCTAGAGTCGGGAACTCCTACGAGCAGTACTTC.

The chain links TRBV6-1 to TRBJ1-5; D is unresolved. The V gene lost 7 bases and the J gene lost 0 bases, with 10 bases spanning the gap. Germline values: CDR1 MNHNS, CDR2 SASEGT. This CDR3 comprises 14 residues. The CDR3 protein is CASNPDNSNQPQHF. DNA for the CDR3: TGTGCCAGCAACCCGGATAATAGCAATCAGCCCCAGCATTTT.

This clonotype was counted between two and nine times. V gene TRBV10-2 combines with J gene TRBJ2-1; a possible D gene is TRBD2 (6 bases). V gave up 3 bases and J gave up 3 bases, with 12 bases separating them. The CDR3 totals 15 residues. Germline values: CDR1 WSHSY, CDR2 SAAADI. As DNA, the CDR3 is TGCGCCAGCAGTGATAGCGGAACGTTCTACAATGAGCAGTTCTTC. Translated: CASSDSGTFYNEQFF.

This clonotype was detected only a few times. This sequence joins TRBV10-3 and TRBJ2-4; the match to TRBD2 covers 11 bases. J gave up 2 bases and V 5 bases, and 11 bases lay outside the gene matches. This CDR3 spans 18 amino acids. Germline values: CDR1 ENHRY, CDR2 SYGVKD. The CDR3 sequence is CAISPGLAESSSKNIQYF. The DNA of the CDR3 is TGTGCCATCAGTCCGGGACTAGCGGAATCTAGTTCCAAAAACATTCAGTACTTC.

The gene calls are TRBV6-6 and TRBJ2-2, with 8 bases identical to TRBD2. Germline trimming cut 8 bases from V and 1 base from J; bases unmatched to any gene: 0. The CDR3 spans 13 residues. Per the germline V gene, CDR1 is MNHNY and CDR2 is SVGAGI (reference sequence). CDR3 sequence reads: CASRGGNTGELFF. The CDR3 DNA reads as TGTGCCAGCCGGGGGGGGAACACCGGGGAGCTGTTTTTT.

The chain employs TRBV20-1 and TRBJ2-7; TRBD2 agrees at 7 bases. Looked up from germline, CDR1 is DFQATT and CDR2 is SNEGSKA (reference sequence). The CDR3 is made up of 16 amino acids. The junction had 11 bases not matched to a gene; V was cut back by 0 bases and J by 3 bases. CDR3 residues: CSARDRAGVRYYEQYF. The CDR3 DNA is TGCAGTGCTAGAGATCGGGCGGGAGTAAGGTACTACGAGCAGTACTTC.

The chain carries TRBV20-1 and TRBJ1-3; 12 nucleotides agree with TRBD1. Looked up from germline, CDR1 is DFQATT and CDR2 is SNEGSKA (reference sequence). With V trimmed by 6 bases and J by 7 bases, 4 bases remained unmatched. There are 13 residues in the CDR3. CDR3 amino acids: CSARDRGRNTIYF. CDR3 bases: TGCAGTGCACGGGACAGGGGGCGGAACACCATATATTTT.

The rearrangement uses TRBV29-1 and TRBJ2-7; maybe TRBD1 (6 bases). Between the trimmed V and J ends, which lost 0 bases and 4 bases, there was a span of 19 bases. The CDR3 contains 16 residues. The germline V gene has CDR1 SQVTM and CDR2 ANQGSEA. The CDR3 region has the DNA TGCAGCGTTGAAGATCGGAACGGACAGCCCGTGTACGAGCAGTACTTC. Its protein product is CSVEDRNGQPVYEQYF.

The chain joins TRBV15 to TRBJ2-3; TRBD2 matches 14 bases. From germline, CDR1 is LNHNV and CDR2 YYDKDF (reference sequence). The CDR3 runs to 17 residues. V lost 1 base and J lost 5; bases outside the gene matches: 5. This CDR3 is CATSRGGLAGVQDTQYF. The CDR3 DNA is TGTGCCACCAGCAGAGGGGGACTAGCGGGAGTTCAAGATACGCAGTATTTT.

This sequence joins TRBV7-3 and TRBJ2-1, with D possibly matching TRBD1 (5 bases). V lost 5 bases and J 8 bases, leaving 16 bases between the germline ends. The CDR3 has 14 amino acids. Per germline, CDR1 SGHTA and CDR2 FQGTGA. The CDR3: CASSKGLVSDEQFF. CDR3 nucleotide sequence: TGTGCCAGCAGCAAGGGGCTAGTCTCAGATGAGCAGTTCTTC.

J is TRBJ2-5 and V is TRBV7-8; TRBD2 matches at 9 bases. Germline V gene sequence: CDR1 SGHVS, CDR2 FQNEAQ. The V segment lost 5 bases and the J segment 5 bases; nucleotides outside the gene matches: 12. There are 16 residues in the CDR3. The CDR3 coding sequence is TGTGCCAGCAGCGTTAGCGGGAGATGGGGCACGGAGACCCAGTACTTC. As protein: CASSVSGRWGTETQYF.

J is TRBJ2-6 and V is TRBV27; D gene uncertain. V lost 0 bases and J lost 1, with 16 bases in between. The CDR3 sequence is 19 residues long. The germline CDR1 and CDR2 sequences are MNHEY and SMNVEV (reference sequence). CDR3 sequence reads: CASSLSATRFSSGANVLTF. CDR3 in DNA: TGTGCCAGCAGTTTATCTGCCACTCGATTTAGTTCTGGGGCCAACGTCCTGACTTTC.

The chain couples TRBV6-1 to TRBJ2-4; tentatively, D is TRBD1 (6 bases). The V gene's germline CDR1 is MNHNS and CDR2 SASEGT. V was pared by 3 bases and J by 4 bases, with 22 bases between. The CDR3 length is 18 residues. CDR3 region: CASSDYQTFRDTKNIQYF. The CDR3 region has the DNA TGTGCCAGCAGTGATTACCAAACCTTCCGGGACACTAAAAACATTCAGTACTTC.

J is TRBJ2-7 and V is TRBV7-2; 7 nucleotides match TRBD2. In germline, CDR1 is SGHTA, CDR2 FQGNSA. The CDR3 is 16 residues long. Trimming at V came to 2 bases and at J to 7 bases, leaving 14 bases not matched to a gene. DNA of the CDR3: TGTGCCAGCAGCTTAAGGTCGGCGGGAGTTGTTGGTGAGCAGTACTTC. Its translation: CASSLRSAGVVGEQYF.

This clonotype was seen more than once but under ten times. The rearrangement uses TRBV10-3 and TRBJ2-5; D not resolved. Germline V lookup: CDR1 ENHRY, CDR2 SYGVKD. There are 15 residues in the CDR3. Trimming shortened V by 1 base and J by 2 bases, and 11 bases separated the two germline ends. CDR3 loop: CAISEFSPPQETQYF. DNA for the CDR3: TGTGCCATCAGTGAGTTCTCCCCCCCACAAGAGACCCAGTACTTC.